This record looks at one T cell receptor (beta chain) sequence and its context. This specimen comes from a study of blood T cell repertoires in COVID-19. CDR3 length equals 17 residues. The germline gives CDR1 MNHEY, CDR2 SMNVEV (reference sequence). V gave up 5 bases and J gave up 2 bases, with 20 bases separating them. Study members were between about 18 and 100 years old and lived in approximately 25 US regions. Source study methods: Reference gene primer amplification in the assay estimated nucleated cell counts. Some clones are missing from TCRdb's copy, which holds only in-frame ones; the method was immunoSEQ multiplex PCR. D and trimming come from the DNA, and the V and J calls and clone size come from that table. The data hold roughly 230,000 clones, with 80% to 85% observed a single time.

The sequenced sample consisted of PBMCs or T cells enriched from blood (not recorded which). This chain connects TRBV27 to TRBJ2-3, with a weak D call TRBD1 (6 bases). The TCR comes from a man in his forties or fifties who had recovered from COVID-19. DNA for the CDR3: TGTGCCAGCAGTCCCTTGGGGGCTAGCCTTGTCACAGATACGCAGTATTTT. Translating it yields CASSPLGASLVTDTQYF.